One and the same sample provided the 4 T cell receptor beta chains below, sequenced in a study of T-cell reconstitution after alpha-beta-depleted transplantation in children. Researchers prepared the TCRbeta library using unique molecular identifiers, the study reports. TCRdb processed the PCR reads anew with MiXCR; each CDR3 protein has one entry. The table shows a few hundred thousand distinct CDR3 sequences, with roughly a quarter occurring only once. The sample in question was PBMCs, obtained before TCRalphabeta/CD19-depleted stem cell transplant. These receptors all stem from a boy younger than two with Wiskott-Aldrich syndrome, due to receive a stem cell transplant.

The V call is TRBV4-1, the J call TRBJ1-5; unclear D gene. The germline V gene has CDR1 MGHRA and CDR2 YSYEKL. V gave up 0 bases and J gave up 0 bases, with 9 bases separating them. CDR3 length equals 16 residues. CDR3 residues: CASSQEASFSNQPQHF. The CDR3 DNA sequence: TGCGCCAGCAGCCAAGAGGCTTCCTTTAGCAATCAGCCCCAGCATTTT.

This clonotype was counted between two and nine times. The V and J genes are TRBV20-1 and TRBJ2-7; a possible D gene is TRBD2 (5 bases). The ends were cut back, 6 bases at V and 2 bases at J, with 17 bases in the middle. The CDR3 runs 14 residues. Germline assignment: CDR1 DFQATT and CDR2 SNEGSKA (reference sequence). CDR3 DNA: TGCAGTGCGAAACCGGACGGAGGCCCCTACGAGCAGTACTTC. Its protein is CSAKPDGGPYEQYF.

This chain joins TRBV6-1 and TRBJ2-5; D tentatively reads TRBD1 or TRBD2 (5 bases each). CDR3 length equals 15 residues. V was trimmed by 7 bases and J by 0 bases, leaving 15 bases between them. Germline values: CDR1 MNHNS, CDR2 SASEGT. The DNA for the CDR3 is TGTGCCAGCAAGCGGACAAACCTGTACCAAGAGACCCAGTACTTC. Protein product: CASKRTNLYQETQYF.

This clonotype was counted between two and nine times. V usage is TRBV7-9 and J usage is TRBJ2-7; 13 bases match TRBD2. Germline loops: CDR1 SEHNR, CDR2 FQNEAQ (reference sequence). The trim removed 5 bases at V and 3 bases at J, leaving 7 bases unmatched. This CDR3 region has 16 residues. In DNA form, the CDR3 reads TGTGCCAGCAGCCCAGGACTAGCGGGAGCCGGCTACGAGCAGTACTTC. It encodes CASSPGLAGAGYEQYF.